Below, one T cell receptor beta chain is given with its context. Its target antigen remains unknown. No base-level quality is on record; no much larger clone is a single base apart. One collaborating source in Seattle enrolled patients while the patients were actively infected and followed the patients over time throughout the course of disease. Each collaborating institution followed its own protocols to collect whole blood in K2EDTA tubes. For TCRbeta analysis, collaborators shipped samples in one of three forms: frozen whole blood, isolated PBMCs, or DNA extracted from either of those sample types. This sample was taken from a study of blood T cell repertoires in COVID-19 (dated by TCRdb to 2020 to 2021). For context, the study as a whole: The collaborator samples originated in the United States, Italy and Spain and spanned the acute and convalescent phases of COVID-19. The material from the prospective study consisted of cDNA or gDNA derived from T cells, B-cell-depleted T cells, or PBMCs. Subjects who had been exposed to COVID-19, were actively infected with it, or had recovered from it provided the deeply sampled blood TCRbeta repertoires that made up the dataset. A freely available public database, intended as a resource for researchers studying the immune response to SARS-CoV-2, is where the repertoires were released. The samples were drawn from the first 160 participants of the ongoing ImmuneRACE study and from 1,254 subjects provided by 6 global collaborators. A de-identified subject ID, COVID-19 status, age in years and sex were almost always included in the sample metadata. Where available, HLA class I and class II types were obtained from metadata supplied by the sample provider rather than from assay-based typing. Here is what the overall study found, with its caveats: Clinical and demographic metadata were provided uncurated, with the amount varying by source and participant.

TCRbeta CDR3 regions were amplified from genomic DNA using the immunoSEQ Assay, a bias-controlled multiplex PCR. Regarding the original processing steps: Nucleated cell counts per sample were estimated from amplification of reference gene primers within the assay. To quantify the absolute abundance of each unique TCRbeta CDR3 rearrangement, sequence reads were collapsed and filtered. For each sample, productive Simpson clonality was calculated as the square root of Simpson's diversity index across productive rearrangements. TCRdb holds this immuneACCESS table with in-frame rearrangements only. Some clones are missing; in checked studies, unresolved V genes explain under half, and the rest has no known cause. For V, J and clone size, that table is used; D and trimming come from the DNA. Counted in this sample were 230,000 or so clones; roughly 79% of them appeared once. The ten most abundant clones make up around 7.5% of the sample.

Sequencing was performed on peripheral blood. This TCR was sampled from a woman older than 75 with COVID-19, enrolled during active disease.

The bases are TGTGCCAGCACGGCGGAAACAGGCTATGGCTACACCTTC. Translation gives CASTAETGYGYTF. The rearranged chain carries TRBV7-9 and TRBJ1-2; TRBD1 might be the D gene, on 5 matching bases. The CDR1 and CDR2 encoded by the germline V gene (reference sequence) are SEHNR and FQNEAQ. From the cysteine up to the phenylalanine, the CDR3 has a length of 13 residues. The sequence is cut down to CDR3 DNA, 39 bases in frame from base 1. V and J are truncated by 7 bases and 4 bases respectively, leaving an intervening sequence of 13 bases. Full variable domain (CDR3 extended with the reference TRBV7-9 and TRBJ1-2 proteins): DTGVSQNPRHKITKRGQNVTFRCDPISEHNRLYWYRQTLGQGPEFLTYFQNEAQLEKSRLLSDRFSAERPKGSFSTLEIQRTEQGDSAMYLCASTAETGYGYTFGSGTRLTVV.